These 5 T cell receptor beta chains were all obtained from the same sample, sequenced in a study of chemoradiotherapy in HPV16-positive cancers. Repertoires were generated with immunoSEQ multiplex PCR, while TCRdb's copy carries only in-frame clones and drops some. The sample has 30,000 to 35,000 clones; roughly 75% are singletons. This material consisted of blood, taken from a patient who underwent chemoradiotherapy. These receptors were collected from a human donor with HPV-associated anogenital cancer.

This CDR3 reads CASQRRGNQPQHF. The CDR3 DNA reads TGTGCCTCCCAGCGAAGGGGCAATCAGCCCCAGCATTTT. The chain uses TRBV28 and TRBJ1-5, with D hard to call. Trimming pared 11 bases from V and 2 bases from J, leaving 13 bases between. The CDR3 has 13 amino acids. The germline V gene has CDR1 MDHEN and CDR2 SYDVKM. The full variable domain, in which reference TRBV28 and TRBJ1-5 provide the parts outside the CDR3, is DVKVTQSSRYLVKRTGEKVFLECVQDMDHENMFWYRQDPGLGLRLIYFSYDVKMKEKGDIPEGYSVSREKKERFSLILESASTNQTSMYLCASQRRGNQPQHFGDGTRLSIL.

The chain has TRBV6-6 and TRBJ1-5, with unresolved D. The CDR3 loop spans 13 amino acids. V lost 6 bases and J lost 0, with 6 bases in between. From germline, CDR1 is MNHNY and CDR2 SVGAGI (reference sequence). CDR3: CASRPISNQPQHF. Written as DNA, the CDR3 is TGTGCCAGCAGGCCCATTAGCAATCAGCCCCAGCATTTT.

The rearrangement joins TRBV4-3 to TRBJ1-2; tentatively, D is TRBD1 (6 bases). Germline V gene lookup returns CDR1 LGHNA and CDR2 YSLEER. The V gene lost 0 bases and the J gene lost 0 bases, with 14 bases spanning the gap. The CDR3 is 17 residues long. This CDR3 is CASSQEVRTVANYGYTF. The CDR3 DNA reads as TGCGCCAGCAGCCAAGAAGTAAGGACAGTAGCTAACTATGGCTACACCTTC.

The V gene is TRBV5-5, the J gene TRBJ1-1; TRBD1 matches 8 bases. V trimming: 4 bases; J trimming: 1 base; junction bases outside the gene matches: 9. Germline V CDR1 and CDR2: SGHKS, YYEKEE (reference sequence). This CDR3 comprises 16 residues. As DNA, the CDR3 is TGTGCCAGCAGCGGGGGACAGGCCGTGAGGAACACTGAAGCTTTCTTT. It codes for CASSGGQAVRNTEAFF.

This clone was recorded only once. This sequence joins TRBV6-1 and TRBJ1-2; tentative D call: TRBD1 (5 bases). Germline V gene data show CDR1 as MNHNS and CDR2 as SASEGT. Trimming shortened V by 3 bases and J by 7 bases, and 24 bases separated the two germline ends. CDR3 length: 17 amino acids. CDR3 coding DNA: TGTGCCAGCAGTGAGGTGTCGGACACTTTTCCCGGTCGTGGCTACACCTTC. This translates into CASSEVSDTFPGRGYTF.